This TCR beta chain was observed in a study of blood T cell repertoires in COVID-19. The table came from immunoSEQ multiplex PCR; TCRdb's copy has only in-frame clones and leaves some out. The profile shows roughly 260,000 clones, roughly 85% of them singletons. All enrollees were roughly 18 to 89 years old and from fewer than 25 US areas. Trimming cost V 4 bases and J 4 bases, with 14 bases left between them. The germline V gene has CDR1 SGHKS and CDR2 YYEKEE (reference sequence). The CDR3 runs 14 residues. The rearrangement links TRBV5-5 to TRBJ2-5, with TRBD1 as a possible D gene (6 bases). This receptor was identified in a woman aged 45 to 65 who had recovered from COVID-19. The sequenced sample consisted of PBMCs or T cells enriched from blood (not recorded which). Here the CDR3 reads CASSRHQGLETQYF. The DNA for the CDR3 is TGTGCCAGCAGCAGACATCAGGGGTTAGAGACCCAGTACTTC.